Detailed here is one T cell receptor (beta chain). The antigen is unknown. From germline, CDR1 is GTSNPN and CDR2 SVGIG (reference sequence). The CDR3 totals 15 residues. Unmatched junction bases numbered 10, after V lost 3 bases and J lost 4 bases. The source of the sample is a study of OX40 agonist ivuxolimab in advanced cancers. At the level of the study: Participants averaged 60 years of age (range about 23 to 80) and were around 85% male.

General study results and limits: Among T cells, CD8+ cells averaged more expanded clones than CD4+ cells. Specificity for antigen went undetermined in the expanded peripheral T cells.

Assay: immunoSEQ multiplex PCR; the TCRdb copy retains only in-frame clones and omits some. The data contain about 64,000 clones, roughly nine tenths of them singletons. The origin of this receptor is an adult with an advanced solid tumor such as melanoma, head and neck, liver or kidney cancer. The source was CD4+ or CD8+ T cells sorted from blood, collected in a trial of the OX40 agonist ivuxolimab. The chain links TRBV30 to TRBJ2-7, with 9 bases that match TRBD2. The CDR3 nucleotides are TGTGCCTGGAGCCCGTGGCGGGAGGGCCGATACGAGCAGTACTTC. Translation gives CAWSPWREGRYEQYF.